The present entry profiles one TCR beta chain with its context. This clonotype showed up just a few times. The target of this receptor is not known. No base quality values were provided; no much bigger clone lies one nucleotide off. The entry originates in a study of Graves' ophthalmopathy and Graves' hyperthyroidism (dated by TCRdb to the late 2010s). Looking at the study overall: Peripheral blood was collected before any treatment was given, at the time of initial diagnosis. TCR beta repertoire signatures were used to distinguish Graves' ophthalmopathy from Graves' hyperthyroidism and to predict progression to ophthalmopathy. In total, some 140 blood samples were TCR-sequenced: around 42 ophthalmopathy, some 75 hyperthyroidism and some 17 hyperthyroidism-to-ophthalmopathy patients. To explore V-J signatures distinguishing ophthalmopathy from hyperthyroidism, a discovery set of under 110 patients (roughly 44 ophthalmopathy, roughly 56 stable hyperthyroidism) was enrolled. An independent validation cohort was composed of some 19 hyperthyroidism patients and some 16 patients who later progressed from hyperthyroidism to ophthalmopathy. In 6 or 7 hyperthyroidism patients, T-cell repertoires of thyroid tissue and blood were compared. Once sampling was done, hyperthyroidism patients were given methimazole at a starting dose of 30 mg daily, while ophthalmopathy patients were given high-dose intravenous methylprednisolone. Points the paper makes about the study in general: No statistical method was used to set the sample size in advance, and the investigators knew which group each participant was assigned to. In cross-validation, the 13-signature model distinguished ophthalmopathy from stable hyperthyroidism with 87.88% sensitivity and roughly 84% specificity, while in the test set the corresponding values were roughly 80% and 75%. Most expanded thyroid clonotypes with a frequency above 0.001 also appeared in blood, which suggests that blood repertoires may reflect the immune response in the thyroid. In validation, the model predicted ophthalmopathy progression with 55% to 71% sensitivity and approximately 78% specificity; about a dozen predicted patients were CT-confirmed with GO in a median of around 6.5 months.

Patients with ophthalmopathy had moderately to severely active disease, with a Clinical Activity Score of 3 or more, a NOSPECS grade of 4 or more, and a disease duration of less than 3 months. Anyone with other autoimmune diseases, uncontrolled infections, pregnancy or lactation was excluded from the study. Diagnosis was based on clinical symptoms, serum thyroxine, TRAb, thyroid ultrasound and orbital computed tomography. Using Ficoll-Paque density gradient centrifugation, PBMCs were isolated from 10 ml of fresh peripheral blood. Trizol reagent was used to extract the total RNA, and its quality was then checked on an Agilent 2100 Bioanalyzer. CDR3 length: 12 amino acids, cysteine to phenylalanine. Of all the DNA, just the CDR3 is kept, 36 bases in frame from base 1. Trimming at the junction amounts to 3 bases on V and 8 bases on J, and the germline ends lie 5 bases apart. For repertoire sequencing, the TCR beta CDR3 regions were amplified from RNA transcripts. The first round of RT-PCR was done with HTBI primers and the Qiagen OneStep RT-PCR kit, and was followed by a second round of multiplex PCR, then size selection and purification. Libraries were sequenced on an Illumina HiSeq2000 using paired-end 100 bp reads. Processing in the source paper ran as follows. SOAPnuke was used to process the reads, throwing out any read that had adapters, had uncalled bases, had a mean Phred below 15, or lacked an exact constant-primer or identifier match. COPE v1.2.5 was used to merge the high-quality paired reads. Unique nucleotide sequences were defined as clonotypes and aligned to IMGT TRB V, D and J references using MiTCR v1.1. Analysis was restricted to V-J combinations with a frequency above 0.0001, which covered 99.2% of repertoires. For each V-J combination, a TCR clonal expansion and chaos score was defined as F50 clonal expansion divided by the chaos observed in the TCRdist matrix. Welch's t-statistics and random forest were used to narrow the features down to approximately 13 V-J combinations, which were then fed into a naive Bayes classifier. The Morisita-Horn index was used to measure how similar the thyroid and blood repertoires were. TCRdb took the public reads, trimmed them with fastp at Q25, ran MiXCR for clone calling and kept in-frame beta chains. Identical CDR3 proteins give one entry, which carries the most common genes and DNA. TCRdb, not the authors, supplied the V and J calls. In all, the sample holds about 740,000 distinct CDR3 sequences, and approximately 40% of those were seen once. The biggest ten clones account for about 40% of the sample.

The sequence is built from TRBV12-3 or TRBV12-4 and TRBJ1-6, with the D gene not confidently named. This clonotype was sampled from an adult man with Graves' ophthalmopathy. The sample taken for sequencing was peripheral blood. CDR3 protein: CASSFPDSPLHF. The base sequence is TGTGCCAGCAGTTTCCCAGATTCACCCCTCCACTTT.